The T cell receptor (beta chain) described here comes from a study of response to subunit inactivated influenza vaccine (dated by TCRdb to 2016 to 2019). Looking at the study overall: The study used deep quantitative T cell receptor repertoire profiling to track responses to a trivalent subunit inactivated influenza vaccine.

The library came from RT-PCR. Sequencing relied on an Illumina HiSeq 2500. TCRdb trimmed the raw reads at Q25, called clones with MiXCR and kept productive beta chains. Every distinct CDR3 protein forms one entry, paired with its most common genes and DNA. This sample gives under 950,000 distinct CDR3 sequences in total; 21% of them show up just once. Of the sample, roughly 10% falls within the top ten clones. Details on this clonotype: The specificity of this receptor is unknown. No base-level quality is on record; no much larger clone is a single base apart.

Here is what the overall study found, with its caveats: The authors proposed that each seasonal influenza vaccination may bring in only a limited number of new T cells.

The TCR was taken from a man aged 50-60 years who received an inactivated influenza vaccine. Donor details come from another sample of the same person, matched by shared clones. Source: PBMCs from blood, taken roughly 5 days after vaccination.

Read as DNA, the sequence is TGTGCCAGCAGTGACGGGCTAGCCCGGGAGCTGTTTTTT. It translates to CASSDGLARELFF. The sequence is built from TRBV6-4 and TRBJ2-2; TRBD2 is possibly the D segment (5 matching bases). Spanning cysteine to phenylalanine, the CDR3 consists of 13 amino acids. Of the read, only the CDR3 DNA is kept; its 39 bases are in frame from base 1. V is shortened by 2 bases, J by 9 bases, and the region joining them spans 10 bases. CDR1 and CDR2 were assigned from the germline V gene as MRHNA and SNTAGT.